Listed here is a single T cell receptor beta chain. The PCR made use of 60 Vbeta and 13 Jbeta primers. Assay used: immunoSEQ multiplex PCR; TCRdb lists only in-frame clones, some missing. The data include about 100,000 clones; the top ten clones carry about 0.59%. V lost 1 base, J lost 1 base, and 9 bases stayed unmatched. Germline V gene sequence: CDR1 MNHNS, CDR2 SASEGT. The CDR3 consists of 17 residues. This record belongs to a study of cytomegalovirus exposure and HLA in healthy donors. This TCR came from a man aged 50 to 60 in good health and CMV-seronegative. The sample was PBMCs. The chain employs TRBV6-1 and TRBJ2-7, with 8 bases identical to TRBD2. The DNA for the CDR3 is TGTGCCAGCAGTGAAGTGAGGACGGCTAGCGGGTCCTACGAGCAGTACTTC. Translation: CASSEVRTASGSYEQYF.